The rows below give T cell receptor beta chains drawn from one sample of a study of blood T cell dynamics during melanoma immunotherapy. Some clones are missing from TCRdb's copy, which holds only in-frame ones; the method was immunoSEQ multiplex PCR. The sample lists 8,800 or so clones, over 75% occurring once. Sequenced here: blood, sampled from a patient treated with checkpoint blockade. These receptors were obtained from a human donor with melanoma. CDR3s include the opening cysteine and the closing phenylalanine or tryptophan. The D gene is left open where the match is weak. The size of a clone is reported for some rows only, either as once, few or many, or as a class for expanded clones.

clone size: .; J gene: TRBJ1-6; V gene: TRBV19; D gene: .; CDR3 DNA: TGTGCCAGTAGTATAGCCGGGGATAATTCACCCCTCCACTTT; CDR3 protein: CASSIAGDNSPLHF
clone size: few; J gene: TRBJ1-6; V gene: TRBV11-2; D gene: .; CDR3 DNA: TGTGCCAGCAGCTTAGCCCCGAGAAATTCACCCCTCCACTTT; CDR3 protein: CASSLAPRNSPLHF
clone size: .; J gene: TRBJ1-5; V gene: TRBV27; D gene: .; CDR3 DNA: TGTGCCAGCAGTTTTTTCGGTCAGCCCCAGCATTTT; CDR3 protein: CASSFFGQPQHF
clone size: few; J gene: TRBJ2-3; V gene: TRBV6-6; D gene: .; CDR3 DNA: TGTGCCAGCAGTTACGACCCGGCAGATACGCAGTATTTT; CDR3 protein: CASSYDPADTQYF
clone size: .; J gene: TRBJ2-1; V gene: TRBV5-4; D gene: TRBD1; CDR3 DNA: TGTGCCAGCAGCTTGGTAAGGACAGGGGGAGACAAGAAGCGGTTCTTC; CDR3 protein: CASSLVRTGGDKKRFF
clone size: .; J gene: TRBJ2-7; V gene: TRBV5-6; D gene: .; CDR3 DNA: TGTGCCAGCAGCTTGGCCCCCCCCTACGAGCAGTACTTC; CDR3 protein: CASSLAPPYEQYF
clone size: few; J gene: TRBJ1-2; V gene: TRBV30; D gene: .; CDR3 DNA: TGTGCCTCCGAAGGGATGGGTGGCTACACCTTC; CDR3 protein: CASEGMGGYTF
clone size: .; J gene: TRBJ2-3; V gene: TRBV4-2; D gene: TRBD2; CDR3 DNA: TGTGCCAGCAGCCAAAAAACGACTAGCGGGGGGGCCGCCACAGATACGCAGTATTTT; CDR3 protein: CASSQKTTSGGAATDTQYF
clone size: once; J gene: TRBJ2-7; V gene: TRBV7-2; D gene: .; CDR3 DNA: TGTGCCAGCAAACAAGGTGGGCTAGCCGAAATCGAGCAGTACTTC; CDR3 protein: CASKQGGLAEIEQYF
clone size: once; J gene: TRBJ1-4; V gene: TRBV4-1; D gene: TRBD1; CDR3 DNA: TGCGCCAGCACCCGGGACAGTCTTAATGAAAAACTGTTTTTT; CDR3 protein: CASTRDSLNEKLFF
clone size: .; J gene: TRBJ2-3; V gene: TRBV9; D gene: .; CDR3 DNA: TGTGCCAGCAGCGTAGAGGTCCCAGATACGCAGTATTTT; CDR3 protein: CASSVEVPDTQYF